These 10 T cell receptor beta chains were all obtained from the same sample, sequenced in a study of blood T cell repertoires in COVID-19. Measured with immunoSEQ multiplex PCR; TCRdb has only the in-frame clones, and not every one. The sample includes 90,000 to 140,000 clones, under 80% of them seen just once. Sequencing was carried out using peripheral blood. The receptors were gathered from a woman in her 70s with acute or convalescent COVID-19.

This chain joins TRBV13 and TRBJ2-3; 15 nucleotides agree with TRBD2. From germline, CDR1 is PRHDT and CDR2 FYEKMQ (reference sequence). J lost 0 bases, V lost 6 bases, and 7 bases had no gene match. This CDR3 has 18 residues. CDR3 DNA sequence: TGTGCCAGCAGTTTGGGACTAGCGGGGGGCCGGAGCACAGATACGCAGTATTTT. Protein sequence: CASSLGLAGGRSTDTQYF.

V is TRBV30 and J is TRBJ2-1, with 9 positions matching TRBD2. In germline, CDR1 is GTSNPN, CDR2 SVGIG (reference sequence). J was trimmed by 3 bases and V by 0 bases; bases with no gene match: 6. The CDR3 runs to 16 residues. The CDR3 loop reads CAWSVLRLADYNEQFF. The CDR3 coding sequence is TGTGCCTGGAGTGTCTTACGACTAGCGGACTACAATGAGCAGTTCTTC.

This clone was detected many times. This chain connects TRBV9 to TRBJ2-1; 7 bases agree with TRBD1. The junction had 1 base not matched to a gene; V was cut back by 0 bases and J by 1 base. From germline, CDR1 is SGDLS and CDR2 YYNGEE. The CDR3 extends over 15 amino acids. The CDR3 loop is CASSVVGQSYNEQFF. The CDR3 DNA sequence: TGTGCCAGCAGCGTAGTGGGACAGTCCTACAATGAGCAGTTCTTC.

The CDR3 loop reads CASSPPPRRGFSSTDTQYF. CDR3 sequence (DNA): TGTGCCAGCAGTCCTCCGCCAAGACGGGGATTTTCTAGCACAGATACGCAGTATTTT. The V call is TRBV27, the J call TRBJ2-3, with D perhaps matching TRBD2 (5 bases). V gave up 5 bases and J gave up 0 bases, with 24 bases separating them. CDR1 and CDR2 from the germline V gene are MNHEY and SMNVEV (reference sequence). This CDR3 contains 19 residues.

In DNA form, the CDR3 reads TGTGCCAGTAGTATAATTGGGGAGAATGAGCAGTTCTTC. Translating it yields CASSIIGENEQFF. J is TRBJ2-1 and V is TRBV19; D possibly corresponds to TRBD2 (5 bases). The CDR3 has 13 residues. Germline CDR1 and CDR2: LNHDA and SQIVND (reference sequence). V lost 2 bases, J lost 7 bases, and 9 bases lay in between.

The J gene is TRBJ1-4, the V gene TRBV6-5; no definite D call. The CDR3 is made up of 14 amino acids. CDR1 is MNHEY, CDR2 SVGAGI, per germline. Trimming shortened V by 10 bases and J by 7 bases, and 19 bases separated the two germline ends. CDR3 protein: CATKTALTGEKLFF. CDR3 nucleotide sequence: TGTGCCACCAAGACCGCACTTACGGGTGAAAAACTGTTTTTT.

As DNA, the CDR3 is TGTGCCAGCAGTTACTCTATTGTCGGGGTGACGTATGGCTACACCTTC. The encoded protein is CASSYSIVGVTYGYTF. This chain joins TRBV6-5 and TRBJ1-2; D unresolved. V was trimmed by 0 bases and J by 5 bases, leaving 16 bases between them. Germline loops: CDR1 MNHEY, CDR2 SVGAGI. The CDR3 totals 16 residues.

The V gene is TRBV18, the J gene TRBJ2-7; D is perhaps TRBD1 (5 bases). Germline V gives CDR1 KGHSH, CDR2 LQKENI. The CDR3 is 15 amino acids. V was shortened by 2 bases and J by 3 bases, with 14 bases between the two germline ends. CDR3 nucleotide sequence: TGTGCCAGCTCACCAGGGGCTTTGGGTCACTACGAGCAGTACTTC. Translating it yields CASSPGALGHYEQYF.

The V gene is TRBV12-3 or TRBV12-4, the J gene TRBJ1-1, with 7 bases fitting TRBD1. The CDR3 length is 12 residues. V dropped 6 bases and J dropped 7; count of bases not matched to a gene: 5. CDR3 amino acids: CASSPGGVEAFF. The CDR3 DNA is TGTGCCAGCAGCCCAGGGGGAGTTGAAGCTTTCTTT.

This clone has just a few counts. The same CDR3 is also encoded by other DNA sequences in this sample. The genes are TRBV25-1 and TRBJ1-1; perhaps TRBD1 as D (6 bases). Germline V gene sequence: CDR1 MGHDK, CDR2 SYGVNS. V gave up 5 bases and J gave up 4 bases, with 14 bases separating them. The CDR3 is 14 residues long. The CDR3 reads CASSPQGRGTEAFF. In nucleotides, the CDR3 is TGTGCCAGCAGTCCACAGGGCCGGGGCACTGAAGCTTTCTTT. The complete variable domain, with remaining parts taken from reference TRBV25-1 and TRBJ1-1, reads EADIYQTPRYLVIGTGKKITLECSQTMGHDKMYWYQQDPGMELHLIHYSYGVNSTEKGDLSSESTVSRIRTEHFPLTLESARPSHTSQYLCASSPQGRGTEAFFGQGTRLTVV.